This TCR beta chain was documented in a study of blood T cell repertoires in COVID-19. The authors' processing: Amplified reference gene primers provided the basis for estimating nucleated cell counts. Assay: immunoSEQ multiplex PCR; the TCRdb copy retains only in-frame clones and omits some. For V, J and clone size, that table is used; D and trimming come from the DNA. The repertoire holds 40,000 or so clones, with more than 65% as singletons. This CDR3 is 15 amino acids long. Per germline, CDR1 PRHDT and CDR2 FYEKMQ (reference sequence). With 5 bases removed from V and 5 bases from J, the gap between germline ends came to 15 bases.

This chain joins TRBV13 and TRBJ2-2; no definite D call. The sample consisted of peripheral blood. This TCR came from a man aged 70-80 years with acute or convalescent COVID-19. For the CDR3, the DNA is TGTGCCAGCAGCCCTATACTGTCATCTACCGGGGAGCTGTTTTTT. Translated: CASSPILSSTGELFF.